Following are 20 T cell receptor beta chains from one sample sequenced in a study of T cells in Graves' hyperthyroidism and ophthalmopathy. Regions amplified from RNA transcripts were the TCR beta CDR3 regions. Primed by the HTBI set, a first-round RT-PCR was run on the TCR CDR3. TCRdb re-called the multiplex PCR reads with MiXCR, one entry per CDR3 protein. The sample consists of about 640,000 distinct CDR3 sequences, more than 20% of them appearing once. The sample comprised blood. All receptors derive from a man younger than 45 with Graves' ophthalmopathy.

This clonotype was seen a few times. The chain carries TRBV3-1 and TRBJ1-5, with 8 bases matching TRBD1. Trimming cost V 1 base and J 9 bases; bases outside gene matches: 11. This CDR3 spans 16 amino acids. Germline V gene sequence: CDR1 LGHDT, CDR2 YNNKEL (reference sequence). DNA for the CDR3: TGTGCCAGCAGCCAAGCGTACGCAGGGGGCGCGGGGCCCCAGCATTTT. This translates into CASSQAYAGGAGPQHF.

The chain links TRBV29-1 to TRBJ2-7; D possibly uses TRBD1 or TRBD2 (6 bases each). Germline V lookup: CDR1 SQVTM, CDR2 ANQGSEA. This CDR3 region has 14 residues. V was cut by 7 bases and J by 2 bases, with 18 bases left in between. In DNA, the CDR3 is TGCAGCGGAGCGAGGGGGGACGGTGCCTACGAGCAGTACTTC. Translated, it gives CSGARGDGAYEQYF.

The chain carries TRBV25-1 and TRBJ2-5; weak D call: TRBD1 (6 bases). V gave up 1 base and J gave up 3 bases, with 9 bases separating them. The CDR3 runs to 14 residues. Germline values: CDR1 MGHDK, CDR2 SYGVNS. The CDR3 sequence: CASSEWGQKETQYF. CDR3 sequence (DNA): TGTGCCAGCAGTGAATGGGGGCAGAAAGAGACCCAGTACTTC.

This clonotype came up a few times. This rearrangement joins TRBV6-1 to TRBJ1-6, with TRBD1 identical over 10 bases. Trimming took 10 bases from V and 4 from J; bases not matched to a gene: 10. The CDR3 consists of 16 residues. CDR1 is MNHNS, CDR2 SASEGT, per germline. The CDR3 DNA reads TGTGCCACCCAACCGGGACAGGGGCAATATAATTCACCCCTCCACTTT. Translated, it gives CATQPGQGQYNSPLHF.

CDR3 bases: TGCAGTGCTCGGGGACCAGGGGAAAAACTGTTTTTT. This translates into CSARGPGEKLFF. V gene TRBV20-1 combines with J gene TRBJ1-4, with TRBD1 as a possible D gene (5 bases). The CDR3 is 12 residues long. V lost 5 bases, J lost 8 bases, and 12 bases lay in between. The germline CDR1 and CDR2 sequences are DFQATT and SNEGSKA (reference sequence).

CDR3 region: CASSVQGAPYEQYF. The CDR3 DNA follows: TGTGCCAGCAGCGTACAGGGGGCCCCCTACGAGCAGTACTTC. The rearrangement uses TRBV7-2 and TRBJ2-7; 9 positions match TRBD1. The ends lost 5 bases at V and 2 bases at J; junction bases unmatched: 4. The CDR3 has 14 residues. Germline V gene sequence: CDR1 SGHTA, CDR2 FQGNSA.

This clonotype was found many times. The chain employs TRBV10-3 and TRBJ2-3; 10 positions agree with TRBD2. There are 13 residues in the CDR3. J lost 4 bases, V lost 10 bases, and 5 bases had no gene match. Germline values: CDR1 ENHRY, CDR2 SYGVKD. Here the CDR3 reads CATAGGSADTQYF. In DNA form, the CDR3 reads TGTGCCACAGCGGGGGGGAGTGCAGATACGCAGTATTTT.

The V call is TRBV5-1, the J call TRBJ1-4, with 9 bases aligning to TRBD1. CDR1 and CDR2 (germline): SGHRS, YFSETQ. This CDR3 comprises 16 residues. The V gene end was trimmed by 0 bases and the J gene end by 7 bases; junction bases not matched to a gene: 7. In DNA form, the CDR3 reads TGCGCCAGCAGCTTGGGTGACGACAGGGGGAGTGAAAAACTGTTTTTT. This encodes CASSLGDDRGSEKLFF. Using reference TRBV5-1 and TRBJ1-4 for the parts outside the CDR3, the full variable domain is KAGVTQTPRYLIKTRGQQVTLSCSPISGHRSVSWYQQTPGQGLQFLFEYFSETQRNKGNFPGRFSGRQFSNSRSEMNVSTLELGDSALYLCASSLGDDRGSEKLFFGSGTQLSVL.

The gene calls are TRBV13 and TRBJ2-7; TRBD1 or TRBD2 may be the D gene (7 bases each). This CDR3 is built from 17 residues. V lost 5 bases and J 2 bases, leaving 22 bases between the germline ends. Germline V gene sequence: CDR1 PRHDT, CDR2 FYEKMQ (reference sequence). This CDR3 is CASSPGGGREKPYEQYF. For the CDR3, the DNA is TGTGCCAGCAGCCCAGGGGGGGGACGGGAGAAACCCTACGAGCAGTACTTC. Together with reference TRBV13 and TRBJ2-7, the CDR3 gives the full variable domain: AAGVIQSPRHLIKEKRETATLKCYPIPRHDTVYWYQQGPGQDPQFLISFYEKMQSDKGSIPDRFSAQQFSDYHSELNMSSLELGDSALYFCASSPGGGREKPYEQYFGPGTRLTVT.

There are a few counts of this clonotype. This chain links TRBV6-5 with TRBJ2-2; no reliable D call. V lost 2 bases and J lost 7, with 8 bases in between. The CDR3 totals 13 residues. CDR1 MNHEY and CDR2 SVGAGI come from the germline V gene. CDR3 DNA sequence: TGTGCCAGCAGTTACGTAGTCGGCGGGGAGCTGTTTTTT. Its protein is CASSYVVGGELFF.

This clonotype was observed a few times. V usage is TRBV7-9 and J usage is TRBJ2-7; TRBD2 aligns across 8 bases. Germline V gene sequence: CDR1 SEHNR, CDR2 FQNEAQ (reference sequence). J lost 2 bases, V lost 5 bases, and 8 bases had no gene match. CDR3 length: 15 residues. This chain's CDR3 is CASSPLLAGPYEQYF. The CDR3 DNA sequence: TGTGCCAGCAGCCCCCTGCTAGCGGGTCCCTACGAGCAGTACTTC.

This chain links TRBV5-1 with TRBJ1-3, with 7 bases identical to TRBD1. The CDR3 has 15 amino acids. Germline-derived CDR1 and CDR2 are SGHRS and YFSETQ. The V segment lost 4 bases and the J segment 4 bases; nucleotides outside the gene matches: 8. The CDR3 DNA sequence: TGCGCCAGCAGCGTAACAGGGGACTCAGGAAACACCATATATTTT. Its protein is CASSVTGDSGNTIYF.

This clonotype turned up a few times. The chain combines TRBV9 with TRBJ2-1; D is uncertain. The CDR3 runs to 14 residues. Germline CDR1 reads SGDLS; CDR2 reads YYNGEE. With 4 bases removed from V and 6 bases from J, the gap between germline ends came to 14 bases. The CDR3 nucleotides are TGTGCCAGCAGCCCTCTTACCACCCCCAATGAGCAGTTCTTC. Protein sequence: CASSPLTTPNEQFF.

The V gene is TRBV11-2, the J gene TRBJ1-3; 7 bases fit TRBD1. Germline CDR1 reads SGHAT; CDR2 reads FQNNGV. Unmatched junction bases numbered 9, after V lost 6 bases and J lost 4 bases. The CDR3 runs 15 residues. CDR3 in DNA: TGTGCCAGCAGTGAACGGGGGACAGCGGGAAACACCATATATTTT. It codes for CASSERGTAGNTIYF.

This clonotype was counted only a few times. The chain is built from TRBV20-1 and TRBJ2-7; D perhaps matches TRBD2 (7 bases). CDR3 size: 14 residues. CDR1 DFQATT and CDR2 SNEGSKA come from the germline V gene (reference sequence). CDR3 coding DNA: TGCAGCGCTCCCGGGGGAGGGGGTTCCTACGAGCAGTACTTC. It encodes CSAPGGGGSYEQYF.

In its sample, this clonotype was seen a few times. The chain links TRBV5-5 to TRBJ2-7; D may be TRBD1 or TRBD2 (6 bases each). Between the trimmed V and J ends, which lost 4 bases and 5 bases, there was a span of 19 bases. CDR1 SGHKS and CDR2 YYEKEE come from the germline V gene (reference sequence). The CDR3 is 15 residues long. CDR3 region: CASSVSRGGVDEQYF. The CDR3 nucleotides read TGTGCCAGCAGCGTCTCCAGGGGCGGGGTGGACGAGCAGTACTTC.

This clonotype was seen repeatedly, ten times or more. The J gene is TRBJ1-6, the V gene TRBV12-3 or TRBV12-4; D unclear. V gave up 3 bases and J gave up 6 bases, with 12 bases separating them. This CDR3 contains 15 residues. DNA of the CDR3: TGTGCCAGCAGTTTTTCGGTCAGCCCTAATTCACCCCTCCACTTT. This gives the protein CASSFSVSPNSPLHF.

In this sample, this clonotype turned up many times. The CDR3 is CASRGQQSYQPQHF. CDR3 coding DNA: TGTGCCAGCAGGGGTCAACAGAGCTACCAGCCCCAGCATTTT. This chain links TRBV6-1 with TRBJ1-5; D remains unclear. The CDR3 length is 14 residues. Germline CDR1 reads MNHNS; CDR2 reads SASEGT. Trimming took 6 bases from V and 7 from J, leaving 16 bases between them.

This clonotype showed up just a few times. The rearrangement joins TRBV27 to TRBJ1-6, with D unclear. V lost 7 bases to trimming and J lost 2 bases, with 18 bases between them. Germline CDR1 MNHEY, CDR2 SMNVEV (reference sequence). The CDR3 length is 17 residues. The CDR3, as DNA: TGTGCCAGCACCCCCCCGTGTGGAGCGACCTATAATTCACCCCTCCACTTT. Protein product: CASTPPCGATYNSPLHF.

In this sample, this clonotype turned up a few times. This chain connects TRBV11-2 to TRBJ2-2; D remains ambiguous. This CDR3 has 15 residues. Germline V gene data show CDR1 as SGHAT and CDR2 as FQNNGV. Trimming stripped 5 bases from V and 2 bases from J, with 12 bases between. The CDR3 bases are TGTGCCAGCAGCCCCAGACCATCCAACACCGGGGAGCTGTTTTTT. Protein sequence: CASSPRPSNTGELFF.